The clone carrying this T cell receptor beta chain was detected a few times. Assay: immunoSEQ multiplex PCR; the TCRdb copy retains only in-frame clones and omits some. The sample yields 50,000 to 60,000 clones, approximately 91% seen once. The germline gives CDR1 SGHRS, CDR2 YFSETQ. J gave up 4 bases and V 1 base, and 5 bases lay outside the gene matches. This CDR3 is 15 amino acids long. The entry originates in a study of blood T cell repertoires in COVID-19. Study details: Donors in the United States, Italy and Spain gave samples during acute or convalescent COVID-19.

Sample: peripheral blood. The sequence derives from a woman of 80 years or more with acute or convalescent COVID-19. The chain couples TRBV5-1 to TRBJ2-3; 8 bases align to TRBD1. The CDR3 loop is CASSLNGQGPDTQYF. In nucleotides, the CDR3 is TGCGCCAGCAGCTTGAACGGACAGGGACCAGATACGCAGTATTTT.